The 22 T cell receptor beta chains below were found in one sample sequenced in a study of radiotherapy plus CTLA-4 blockade in lung cancer. Sequencing used immunoSEQ multiplex PCR; TCRdb keeps in-frame clones, though not all of them. The sample gives tens of thousands of clones, roughly 60% of which show up once; about 18% is in the top ten. Sequenced here: peripheral blood, sampled from a patient treated with radiotherapy plus ipilimumab. These receptors were taken from a human donor with non-small cell lung cancer who had a partial response to radiotherapy plus ipilimumab.

The V gene is TRBV9, the J gene TRBJ2-7; D perhaps matches TRBD2 (5 bases). The CDR3 contains 14 residues. CDR1 SGDLS and CDR2 YYNGEE come from the germline V gene. V was cut by 2 bases and J by 2 bases, with 11 bases left in between. The CDR3 coding sequence is TGTGCCAGCAGCGTCGGGAACGGCGCCTACGAGCAGTACTTC. Encoded protein: CASSVGNGAYEQYF.

This chain links TRBV5-1 with TRBJ2-5; TRBD1 matches at 10 bases. TRBJ2-7 explains the end of the DNA better; the J call may be wrong. The germline V gene has CDR1 SGHRS and CDR2 YFSETQ. The CDR3 is made up of 14 amino acids. Written as DNA, the CDR3 is TGCGCCAGCAGCTTGGGACAGGGGGCGTACGAGCAGTACTTC. As protein: CASSLGQGAYEQYF.

V is TRBV27 and J is TRBJ2-6; weak D call: TRBD1 (5 bases). Trimming stripped 6 bases from V and 4 bases from J, with 13 bases between. The CDR3 loop spans 15 amino acids. Germline V gene lookup returns CDR1 MNHEY and CDR2 SMNVEV (reference sequence). CDR3 nucleotides: TGTGCCAGCAGCCTCAGGGTTTCAGGGGCCAACGTCCTGACTTTC. Its translation: CASSLRVSGANVLTF.

This clone came up a few times. The chain couples TRBV7-9 to TRBJ1-2, with TRBD1 identical over 9 bases. V gave up 4 bases and J gave up 4 bases; unmatched junction bases: 10. The CDR3 is 16 amino acids. In germline, CDR1 is SEHNR, CDR2 FQNEAQ (reference sequence). This CDR3 is CASSSPDPGQGYGYTF. The CDR3 coding sequence is TGTGCCAGCAGCTCACCCGACCCGGGACAGGGCTATGGCTACACCTTC. The full variable domain, in which reference TRBV7-9 and TRBJ1-2 provide the parts outside the CDR3, is DTGVSQNPRHKITKRGQNVTFRCDPISEHNRLYWYRQTLGQGPEFLTYFQNEAQLEKSRLLSDRFSAERPKGSFSTLEIQRTEQGDSAMYLCASSSPDPGQGYGYTFGSGTRLTVV.

This clone was seen only a few times. The chain carries TRBV6-5 and TRBJ1-3; 7 bases line up with TRBD1. The CDR3 length is 15 residues. The germline CDR1 and CDR2 sequences are MNHEY and SVGAGI. V gave up 7 bases and J gave up 2 bases; unmatched junction bases: 8. The chain's CDR3 is CASKLDRSPGNTIYF. The CDR3 DNA reads as TGTGCCAGCAAGCTGGACAGGTCTCCTGGAAACACCATATATTTT.

The rearrangement links TRBV5-5 to TRBJ2-7; D not certain. Germline V gene sequence: CDR1 SGHKS, CDR2 YYEKEE (reference sequence). The CDR3 totals 15 residues. Trimming removed 4 bases from V and 0 bases from J, with 14 bases in between. This CDR3 is CASSLSLTHSYEQYF. The CDR3, as DNA: TGTGCCAGCAGCCTGTCCCTCACTCACTCCTACGAGCAGTACTTC.

The chain links TRBV5-6 to TRBJ2-3, with TRBD2 matching 15 bases. Germline CDR1 SGHDT, CDR2 YYEEEE. Trimming removed 4 bases from V and 10 bases from J; junction bases left unmatched: 7. The CDR3 sequence is 15 residues long. CDR3 in amino acids: CASSPRTSGGAAQYF. In DNA form, the CDR3 reads TGTGCCAGCAGCCCGAGGACTAGCGGGGGGGCAGCGCAGTATTTT. The full variable domain, in which reference TRBV5-6 and TRBJ2-3 provide the parts outside the CDR3, is DAGVTQSPTHLIKTRGQQVTLRCSPKSGHDTVSWYQQALGQGPQFIFQYYEEEERQRGNFPDRFSGHQFPNYSSELNVNALLLGDSALYLCASSPRTSGGAAQYFGPGTRLTVL.

The chain employs TRBV5-1 and TRBJ2-5, with 7 bases aligning to TRBD1. Losses at the gene ends were 4 bases for V and 2 bases for J; bases not matched to a gene: 8. The CDR3 is 15 amino acids. The germline gives CDR1 SGHRS, CDR2 YFSETQ. This CDR3 reads CASSPGTASQETQYF. Written as DNA, the CDR3 is TGCGCCAGCAGCCCCGGGACAGCATCTCAAGAGACCCAGTACTTC.

V and J are TRBV25-1 and TRBJ1-1; D possibly corresponds to TRBD1 (5 bases). Germline V gene sequence: CDR1 MGHDK, CDR2 SYGVNS. Trimming left V 3 bases short and J 5 bases short, with 13 bases between. This CDR3 region has 14 residues. CDR3 in DNA: TGTGCCAGCAGTGATCGGGGGGTTATGACTGAAGCTTTCTTT. This sequence encodes CASSDRGVMTEAFF.

This clone was seen a few times. The chain combines TRBV7-9 with TRBJ1-4; TRBD1 aligns across 9 bases. This CDR3 is 16 amino acids long. From germline, CDR1 is SEHNR and CDR2 FQNEAQ (reference sequence). V shed 2 bases, J shed 7 bases, and the junction held 8 bases outside the gene matches. The CDR3 loop is CASSLSGTGGTEKLFF. DNA of the CDR3: TGTGCCAGCAGCTTATCGGGTACAGGGGGCACTGAAAAACTGTTTTTT.

This clone was seen more than once but under ten times. The J gene is TRBJ1-2, the V gene TRBV7-2, with TRBD1 matching 7 bases. CDR1 and CDR2 from the germline V gene are SGHTA and FQGNSA. The V segment lost 5 bases and the J segment 8 bases; nucleotides outside the gene matches: 11. The CDR3 extends over 14 amino acids. The CDR3: CASSTPTGKDGYTF. CDR3 nucleotides: TGTGCCAGCAGCACACCGACAGGGAAGGACGGCTACACCTTC.

The rearrangement joins TRBV30 to TRBJ2-5; 8 nucleotides align to TRBD2. CDR1 is GTSNPN, CDR2 SVGIG, per germline (reference sequence). This CDR3 contains 15 residues. Trimming removed 0 bases from V and 2 bases from J; junction bases left unmatched: 5. CDR3 sequence (DNA): TGTGCCTGGAGTGTGATCGGGGGGGGACAAGAGACCCAGTACTTC. Translated, it gives CAWSVIGGGQETQYF.

The CDR3 DNA is TGTGCCAGCAGTGTTCGACTTGGAGATACGCAGTATTTT. It encodes CASSVRLGDTQYF. V is TRBV6-1 and J is TRBJ2-3, with D uncertain. The CDR3 has 13 amino acids. CDR1 is MNHNS, CDR2 SASEGT, per germline. V shed 4 bases and J shed 5 bases, with 10 bases lying between them.

The chain is built from TRBV5-6 and TRBJ2-1, with D perhaps matching TRBD2 (5 bases). V was cut by 3 bases and J by 4 bases, with 14 bases left in between. Germline CDR1 SGHDT, CDR2 YYEEEE. This CDR3 is 15 amino acids long. The CDR3 bases are TGTGCCAGCAGCTCCCTGGCGGGCAGATACAATGAGCAGTTCTTC. This sequence encodes CASSSLAGRYNEQFF.

CDR3 sequence reads: CASSVLSGLSYNEQFF. The CDR3 DNA reads TGTGCCAGCAGCGTACTAAGCGGACTCTCCTACAATGAGCAGTTCTTC. The V gene is TRBV9, the J gene TRBJ2-1; tentatively, D is TRBD2 (5 bases). V shed 1 base and J shed 0 bases, with 11 bases lying between them. Per the germline V gene, CDR1 is SGDLS and CDR2 is YYNGEE. The CDR3 runs to 16 residues.

This chain uses TRBV4-2 with TRBJ2-3; a weak D match, TRBD2 (6 bases). Germline CDR1 LGHNA, CDR2 YNFKEQ. V was trimmed by 4 bases and J by 0 bases, leaving 11 bases between them. CDR3 length: 15 amino acids. The DNA for the CDR3 is TGTGCCAGCAGCCCCCTCGGGGGAAGCACAGATACGCAGTATTTT. This translates into CASSPLGGSTDTQYF.

This clone has only a few counts. This rearrangement joins TRBV7-6 to TRBJ2-5; 7 bases agree with TRBD2. Germline V lookup: CDR1 SGHVS, CDR2 FNYEAQ. V was clipped by 0 bases and J by 4 bases; unmatched bases: 5. The CDR3 totals 15 residues. The CDR3 here is CASSLAPGGPETQYF. The CDR3 nucleotides are TGTGCCAGCAGCTTAGCCCCGGGGGGTCCAGAGACCCAGTACTTC.

The chain has TRBV5-1 and TRBJ2-5, with 12 bases lining up with TRBD2. The CDR3 runs 16 residues. Per germline, CDR1 SGHRS and CDR2 YFSETQ. With 4 bases clipped from V and 6 bases from J, the junction kept 10 bases outside the gene matches. In nucleotides, the CDR3 is TGCGCCAGCAGCCCTTCGACTAGCGGGAGCGGGCAGACCCAGTACTTC. Protein: CASSPSTSGSGQTQYF.

This clone was counted only a few times. This chain joins TRBV6-6 and TRBJ1-3, with 8 bases matching TRBD1. The CDR3 runs to 16 residues. CDR1 and CDR2 from the germline V gene are MNHNY and SVGAGI (reference sequence). J lost 3 bases, V lost 6 bases, and 10 bases had no gene match. The CDR3 region is CASSGQGGRGGNTIYF. CDR3 nucleotides: TGTGCCAGCAGCGGACAGGGCGGAAGGGGTGGAAACACCATATATTTT.

J is TRBJ2-5 and V is TRBV5-6; 9 nucleotides agree with TRBD2. TRBJ2-7 explains the end of the DNA better; the J call may be wrong. This CDR3 has 13 residues. Germline-derived CDR1 and CDR2 are SGHDT and YYEEEE. The CDR3 DNA reads TGTGCCAGCAGCTTAGCGGGGGGTAGCGAGCAGTACTTC. It codes for CASSLAGGSEQYF.

There are a few counts of this clone. The CDR3: CASRGGEETQYF. CDR3 DNA: TGTGCCTCCCGGGGTGGAGAAGAGACCCAGTACTTC. V is TRBV30 and J is TRBJ2-5, with D perhaps matching TRBD2 (5 bases). Per the germline V gene, CDR1 is GTSNPN and CDR2 is SVGIG (reference sequence). The ends were cut back, 7 bases at V and 3 bases at J, with 12 bases in the middle. The CDR3 runs to 12 residues. The full variable domain, in which reference TRBV30 and TRBJ2-5 provide the parts outside the CDR3, is SQTIHQWPATLVQPVGSPLSLECTVEGTSNPNLYWYRQAAGRGLQLLFYSVGIGQISSEVPQNLSASRPQDRQFILSSKKLLLSDSGFYLCASRGGEETQYFGPGTRLLVL.

The gene calls are TRBV5-4 and TRBJ2-3, with 9 bases matching TRBD1. The CDR3 is 15 amino acids. From germline, CDR1 is SGHNT and CDR2 YYREEE (reference sequence). V dropped 1 base and J dropped 7; count of bases not matched to a gene: 7. This CDR3 reads CASSLPGQGGHTQYF. For the CDR3, the DNA is TGTGCCAGCAGCTTGCCGGGACAGGGAGGGCATACGCAGTATTTT.